One sample yielded the 27 T cell receptor beta chains listed below, sequenced in a study of cytomegalovirus exposure and HLA in healthy donors (dated by TCRdb to about 2017). The library was made by the immunoSEQ multiplex PCR assay. A mixture of 60 forward primers for TCR Vbeta segments and 13 reverse primers for TCR Jbeta segments was used in the multiplex PCR. The immuneACCESS repertoire file appears here via TCRdb, limited to in-frame rearrangements. These files lack a portion of the clones; in checked studies, under half of the deficit traces to unresolved V genes, and the cause of the others is not known. The sample data list some 57,000 clones, and 70% to 75% of these were observed just once. The ten top clones hold 5.4% of the sample. Sequenced: PBMCs. The receptors come from a woman aged 25-40 years in good health and CMV-seronegative.

The chain links TRBV7-3 to TRBJ1-5; D gene unclear. CDR1 is SGHTA, CDR2 FQGTGA, per germline. Trimming took off 2 bases at V and 4 bases at J, with 6 bases between the two ends. There are 13 residues in the CDR3. The chain's CDR3 is CASSLGRNQPQHF. CDR3 sequence (DNA): TGTGCCAGCAGCTTAGGCAGAAATCAGCCCCAGCATTTT.

V usage is TRBV27 and J usage is TRBJ1-3; D is perhaps TRBD1 (5 bases). This CDR3 is built from 16 residues. Germline lookup yields CDR1 MNHEY and CDR2 SMNVEV (reference sequence). With 6 bases removed from V and 0 bases from J, the gap between germline ends came to 15 bases. The DNA of the CDR3 is TGTGCCAGCAGGCGGGGCGCGGCTAACTCTGGAAACACCATATATTTT. This gives the protein CASRRGAANSGNTIYF.

This clone was recorded only once. The junction departs from the called germline gene at one end, perhaps through a read error. The chain uses TRBV10-3 and TRBJ1-3; tentatively, D is TRBD1 (6 bases). The CDR3 sequence is 17 residues long. Per germline, CDR1 ENHRY and CDR2 SYGVKD. The CDR3 DNA reads TGTGCCATCAGTGAGTCGAGAGGGGGTCTATCTGGAAACGCCATATATTTT. This translates into CAISESRGGLSGNAIYF.

This clone came up a few times. The chain employs TRBV4-1 and TRBJ2-1, with 7 bases that match TRBD2. With 4 bases clipped from V and 4 bases from J, the junction kept 7 bases outside the gene matches. The V gene's germline CDR1 is MGHRA and CDR2 YSYEKL. This CDR3 spans 15 amino acids. The DNA for the CDR3 is TGCGCCAGCAGCCTTCGACTAGCCGATTACAATGAGCAGTTCTTC. Its translation is CASSLRLADYNEQFF.

The chain carries TRBV19 and TRBJ1-5; D remains unclear. This CDR3 region has 15 residues. The V end was cut by 5 bases, the J end by 0 bases, with 11 bases between. The germline V gene encodes CDR1 LNHDA and CDR2 SQIVND (reference sequence). The CDR3 region is CASSATPLSNQPQHF. The CDR3 region has the DNA TGTGCCAGTAGTGCTACGCCGCTTAGCAATCAGCCCCAGCATTTT. Variable domain in full (rest from reference TRBV19 and TRBJ1-5): DGGITQSPKYLFRKEGQNVTLSCEQNLNHDAMYWYRQDPGQGLRLIYYSQIVNDFQKGDIAEGYSVSREKKESFPLTVTSAQKNPTAFYLCASSATPLSNQPQHFGDGTRLSIL.

This clone was observed a few times. J is TRBJ2-1 and V is TRBV27; 8 bases match TRBD1. With 7 bases clipped from V and 7 bases from J, the junction kept 18 bases outside the gene matches. The CDR3 is made up of 17 amino acids. Germline assignment: CDR1 MNHEY and CDR2 SMNVEV (reference sequence). CDR3 sequence reads: CASKPTSRGLTGNEQFF. The CDR3 nucleotides are TGTGCCAGCAAGCCCACAAGCAGGGGGCTTACGGGAAATGAGCAGTTCTTC.

The rearrangement links TRBV5-1 to TRBJ2-3; 10 nucleotides align to TRBD2. Trimming cost V 4 bases and J 6 bases; bases outside gene matches: 11. CDR3 length: 16 residues. Germline CDR1 is SGHRS and CDR2 is YFSETQ. The CDR3 here is CASSLDGLAAPDTQYF. The DNA for the CDR3 is TGCGCCAGCAGCCTGGACGGACTAGCGGCACCGGATACGCAGTATTTT.

The chain combines TRBV30 with TRBJ2-5, with TRBD1 matching over 10 bases. Trimming at V came to 8 bases and at J to 5 bases, leaving 8 bases not matched to a gene. Germline assignment: CDR1 GTSNPN and CDR2 SVGIG (reference sequence). The CDR3 extends over 13 amino acids. The CDR3 sequence is CAARDRGRETQYF. The CDR3 DNA sequence: TGTGCCGCCCGGGACAGGGGTAGGGAGACCCAGTACTTC.

V is TRBV6-5 and J is TRBJ2-4; unclear D gene. The germline CDR1 and CDR2 sequences are MNHEY and SVGAGI. The V and J ends lost 8 bases and 0 bases respectively, with 11 bases between them. This CDR3 has 14 residues. The CDR3 region has the DNA TGTGCCAGCGCCCGCGGTCTAGCCAAAAACATTCAGTACTTC. Translation: CASARGLAKNIQYF.

The gene calls are TRBV4-2 and TRBJ2-1; D remains ambiguous. The CDR3 is made up of 17 amino acids. The V gene's germline CDR1 is LGHNA and CDR2 YNFKEQ. V dropped 0 bases and J dropped 5 bases, with 17 bases sitting between them. Here the CDR3 reads CASSQEMVGDRNNEQFF. CDR3 nucleotides: TGTGCCAGCAGCCAAGAAATGGTTGGAGACCGAAACAATGAGCAGTTCTTC.

CDR3 region: CASSPKNGELFF. CDR3 nucleotides: TGCGCCAGCAGTCCTAAAAACGGGGAGCTGTTTTTT. The rearrangement joins TRBV4-1 to TRBJ2-2; no firm D call. The CDR3 has 12 amino acids. Germline values: CDR1 MGHRA, CDR2 YSYEKL. Between the trimmed V and J ends, which lost 6 bases and 7 bases, there was a span of 9 bases.

This clone was counted once. This chain uses TRBV5-1 with TRBJ1-2; D perhaps matches TRBD1 (5 bases). The CDR3 spans 18 residues. V was clipped by 0 bases and J by 3 bases, with 21 bases between them. Germline values: CDR1 SGHRS, CDR2 YFSETQ. The CDR3 sequence: CASSLVSGGVVGDYGYTF. For the CDR3, the DNA is TGCGCCAGCAGCTTGGTTTCGGGGGGAGTCGTCGGGGACTATGGCTACACCTTC.

This clone showed up just a few times. The genes are TRBV7-2 and TRBJ2-5; 10 bases align to TRBD2. The CDR3 totals 12 residues. The germline V gene encodes CDR1 SGHTA and CDR2 FQGNSA. V lost 3 bases to trimming and J lost 14 bases; unmatched junction nucleotides: 6. CDR3 sequence (DNA): TGTGCCAGCAGCTTTGCTAGCGGGGGAGGTTACTTC. It is translated as CASSFASGGGYF.

The V gene is TRBV18, the J gene TRBJ2-6; D is possibly TRBD1 (5 bases). This CDR3 is built from 17 residues. V gave up 1 base and J gave up 0 bases, with 10 bases separating them. CDR1 and CDR2 from the germline V gene are KGHSH and LQKENI. The CDR3 is CASSPLQGSSGANVLTF. The DNA for the CDR3 is TGTGCCAGCTCACCACTTCAGGGTAGCTCTGGGGCCAACGTCCTGACTTTC.

This clone was detected only a few times. This chain joins TRBV4-1 and TRBJ2-7, with D possibly TRBD2 on 6 matching bases. The CDR3 contains 16 residues. Germline assignment: CDR1 MGHRA and CDR2 YSYEKL. Trimming pared 0 bases from V and 1 base from J, leaving 13 bases between. CDR3 sequence: CASSQDPGVGSYEQYF. CDR3 sequence (DNA): TGCGCCAGCAGCCAAGATCCGGGGGTAGGATCCTACGAGCAGTACTTC.

The V gene is TRBV28, the J gene TRBJ2-3; no reliable D call. Germline-derived CDR1 and CDR2 are MDHEN and SYDVKM. Trimming took off 6 bases at V and 0 bases at J, with 13 bases between the two ends. This CDR3 has 15 residues. In DNA form, the CDR3 reads TGTGCCAGCAGCCCTAGTAGTTTTAGCACAGATACGCAGTATTTT. Its protein product is CASSPSSFSTDTQYF.

The gene calls are TRBV29-1 and TRBJ1-2; D is undetermined. CDR1 SQVTM and CDR2 ANQGSEA come from the germline V gene. CDR3 length equals 12 residues. V was pared by 4 bases and J by 3 bases, with 9 bases between. Here the CDR3 reads CSVAREHYGYTF. The CDR3 coding sequence is TGCAGCGTTGCTAGGGAGCACTATGGCTACACCTTC.

This clone is a singleton in its sample. This rearrangement joins TRBV2 to TRBJ2-4, with a weak D call TRBD2 (7 bases). CDR3 size: 10 residues. CDR1 SNHLY and CDR2 FYNNEI come from the germline V gene. V lost 7 bases, J lost 14 bases, and 12 bases lay in between. As DNA, the CDR3 is TGTGCCAGCAAGGGGGGGGCTGAGTACTTC. This sequence encodes CASKGGAEYF.

The genes are TRBV4-1 and TRBJ2-4; 8 bases are a match to TRBD2. Losses at the gene ends were 1 base for V and 5 bases for J; bases not matched to a gene: 10. CDR1 and CDR2 (germline): MGHRA, YSYEKL. The CDR3 has 17 residues. The CDR3 here is CASSQVAGSGEENIQYF. The CDR3 DNA reads TGCGCCAGCAGCCAAGTAGCAGGTAGCGGGGAAGAAAACATTCAGTACTTC.

The V call is TRBV15, the J call TRBJ2-7; TRBD2 agrees at 7 bases. The germline V gene has CDR1 LNHNV and CDR2 YYDKDF (reference sequence). CDR3 length: 13 residues. With V trimmed by 5 bases and J by 4 bases, 5 bases remained unmatched. In DNA form, the CDR3 reads TGTGCCACCAGCGGCACTAGCGTATACGAGCAGTACTTC. Amino acids: CATSGTSVYEQYF. Combining the CDR3 with reference TRBV15 and TRBJ2-7 gives the whole variable domain DAMVIQNPRYQVTQFGKPVTLSCSQTLNHNVMYWYQQKSSQAPKLLFHYYDKDFNNEADTPDNFQSRRPNTSFCFLDIRSPGLGDTAMYLCATSGTSVYEQYFGPGTRLTVT.

This sequence joins TRBV14 and TRBJ2-2, with a possible D match to TRBD1 (5 bases). CDR1 and CDR2 (germline): SGHDN, FVKESK. V was cut by 0 bases and J by 3 bases, with 14 bases left in between. The length of the CDR3 is 17 residues. The CDR3: CASSQEGPRVDTGELFF. The CDR3 DNA follows: TGTGCCAGCAGCCAAGAAGGCCCCAGGGTCGACACCGGGGAGCTGTTTTTT.

The chain links TRBV19 to TRBJ2-7; 8 bases fit TRBD2. CDR3 length: 14 amino acids. J gave up 2 bases and V 3 bases, and 3 bases lay outside the gene matches. Germline lookup yields CDR1 LNHDA and CDR2 SQIVND (reference sequence). The CDR3 bases are TGTGCCAGTAGTATCGGGGGGGCTGCCTACGAGCAGTACTTC. Translation gives CASSIGGAAYEQYF.

The rearrangement uses TRBV28 and TRBJ2-5; 10 nucleotides line up with TRBD2. V lost 2 bases and J lost 2; bases outside the gene matches: 5. The CDR3 is 16 residues long. CDR1 is MDHEN, CDR2 SYDVKM, per germline. CDR3 residues: CASSLGLAGAQETQYF. The CDR3 DNA is TGTGCCAGCAGTTTAGGGCTAGCGGGAGCGCAAGAGACCCAGTACTTC.

This clone turned up a few times. The chain uses TRBV2 and TRBJ2-3, with TRBD2 identical over 8 bases. The CDR3 runs 15 residues. Germline V gene data show CDR1 as SNHLY and CDR2 as FYNNEI. J gave up 4 bases and V 7 bases, and 10 bases lay outside the gene matches. The CDR3 DNA sequence: TGTGCCAGCACCACCTCTTCCGGGAGGGCAGATACGCAGTATTTT. Amino acid sequence: CASTTSSGRADTQYF.

This rearrangement joins TRBV19 to TRBJ1-2; TRBD1 matches 7 bases. Losses at the gene ends were 7 bases for V and 8 bases for J; bases not matched to a gene: 7. CDR3 length equals 12 residues. Germline-derived CDR1 and CDR2 are LNHDA and SQIVND (reference sequence). This CDR3 reads CASTATGLGYTF. The DNA for the CDR3 is TGTGCCAGTACCGCGACAGGGTTGGGCTACACCTTC.

This sequence joins TRBV7-2 and TRBJ2-1; TRBD2 matches 11 bases. The CDR3 runs 15 residues. V lost 4 bases to trimming and J lost 8 bases; unmatched junction nucleotides: 7. CDR1 and CDR2 from the germline V gene are SGHTA and FQGNSA. Here the CDR3 reads CASSSVSGREDEQFF. The CDR3, as DNA: TGTGCCAGCAGCTCCGTTAGCGGGAGGGAGGATGAGCAGTTCTTC.

This clone was seen only a few times. This chain connects TRBV4-1 to TRBJ2-2; 8 bases are a match to TRBD1. Germline values: CDR1 MGHRA, CDR2 YSYEKL. The V segment lost 2 bases and the J segment 6 bases; nucleotides outside the gene matches: 8. CDR3 length equals 16 residues. The CDR3 spells CASSQPGTGLAGELFF. CDR3 coding DNA: TGCGCCAGCAGCCAACCTGGGACAGGCCTGGCCGGGGAGCTGTTTTTT.